The sequence of this T cell receptor (beta chain) was determined in a study of blood T cell repertoires in COVID-19. Assay used: immunoSEQ multiplex PCR; TCRdb lists only in-frame clones, some missing. The sample yields roughly 130,000 clones, more than 75% seen once. The V end lost 0 bases, the J end lost 3 bases, and 15 bases lay between the germline ends. CDR1 is SGHRS and CDR2 is YFSETQ in the germline V gene. This CDR3 is 16 amino acids long. This clonotype was obtained from a woman aged 55 to 70 with acute or convalescent COVID-19. This rearrangement joins TRBV5-1 to TRBJ2-5; weak D call: TRBD2 (6 bases). The sequenced material came from peripheral blood. Here the CDR3 reads CASSLGVIAEKETQYF. The CDR3 DNA is TGCGCCAGCAGCTTGGGAGTCATAGCGGAAAAAGAGACCCAGTACTTC.